A selection of T cell receptor beta chains follows, all from one sample in a study of T cell repertoires in cytomegalovirus infection. TCRdb called the reads again in MiXCR, with one record for every CDR3 protein. The sample records approximately 500,000 distinct CDR3 sequences, approximately 16% being singletons. The sequencing sample was made of CD8+ T cells from PBMCs. The receptors were gathered from a human donor in good health (CMV status not recorded). Some clones in this sample may be carry-over from other donors' samples. Both conserved end residues are part of each CDR3. A D gene is named only where the DNA matches it firmly. Expanded clones get a size class; other rows say once, few or many, or leave the size out.

CDR3: CASSWEVGSYEQYF
DNA: TGTGCCAGCAGTTGGGAAGTGGGAAGCTACGAGCAGTACTTC
J: TRBJ2-7
size: -
D: -
V: TRBV27

CDR3: CASSGGPRDTQYF
DNA: TGTGCCAGCAGTGGGGGACCCAGAGATACGCAGTATTTT
J: TRBJ2-3
size: -
D: -
V: TRBV6-6

CDR3: CASSQEFPSGSYEQFF
DNA: TGCGCCAGCAGCCAAGAGTTCCCTAGCGGGAGCTATGAGCAGTTCTTC
J: TRBJ2-1
size: many
D: TRBD2
V: TRBV4-1

CDR3: CASSTKRAAYEQYF
DNA: TGTGCCAGCAGTACTAAGCGGGCCGCCTACGAGCAGTACTTC
J: TRBJ2-7
size: -
D: -
V: TRBV6-6

CDR3: CASSLSEGSNQPQHF
DNA: TGTGCCAGCAGCTTAAGTGAGGGTAGCAATCAGCCCCAGCATTTT
J: TRBJ1-5
size: many
D: -
V: TRBV7-2

CDR3: CASSLRTGKNEQFF
DNA: TGTGCCAGCAGCTTAAGAACAGGGAAGAATGAGCAGTTCTTC
J: TRBJ2-1
size: many
D: -
V: TRBV7-3

CDR3: CASSVVDDRLGYTF
DNA: TGTGCCAGCAGCGTAGTCGATGACAGGCTCGGCTACACCTTC
J: TRBJ1-2
size: -
D: -
V: TRBV9

CDR3: CSARRPNYNEQFF
DNA: TGCAGTGCTAGACGTCCTAACTACAATGAGCAGTTCTTC
J: TRBJ2-1
size: few
D: -
V: TRBV20-1

CDR3: CASIRFTNYGYTF
DNA: TGTGCCAGCATCCGGTTTACTAACTATGGCTACACCTTC
J: TRBJ1-2
size: -
D: -
V: TRBV2

CDR3: CSARAMKGTFYEQYF
DNA: TGCAGTGCTAGGGCAATGAAGGGGACGTTCTACGAGCAGTACTTC
J: TRBJ2-7
size: -
D: -
V: TRBV20-1

CDR3: CSARTRDGAYEQYF
DNA: TGCAGTGCTAGGACCCGGGACGGAGCCTACGAGCAGTACTTC
J: TRBJ2-7
size: few
D: -
V: TRBV20-1

CDR3: CASSLTAANQPQHF
DNA: TGTGCCAGCAGTTTAACAGCCGCTAATCAGCCCCAGCATTTT
J: TRBJ1-5
size: -
D: -
V: TRBV28

CDR3: CASSVATGDTDTQYF
DNA: TGTGCCAGCAGCGTAGCAACAGGAGACACAGATACGCAGTATTTT
J: TRBJ2-3
size: few
D: -
V: TRBV9

CDR3: CASSSPPWDIGGVSTDTQYF
DNA: TGTGCCAGTAGTTCACCACCTTGGGACATTGGAGGAGTTAGCACAGATACGCAGTATTTT
J: TRBJ2-3
size: few
D: -
V: TRBV19

CDR3: CASSLLGMEQPQHF
DNA: TGTGCCAGCAGCTTATTGGGGATGGAACAGCCCCAGCATTTT
J: TRBJ1-5
size: many
D: -
V: TRBV11-2

CDR3: CASSLYGEKLFF
DNA: TGTGCCAGCAGCTTATATGGGGAAAAACTGTTTTTT
J: TRBJ1-4
size: many
D: -
V: TRBV7-6